This T cell receptor beta chain derives from a study of blood T cells in healthy people across ages. Broader study findings: A roughly linear fall in TCR beta diversity per million T cells was seen with increasing age. Whereas aged donors had fewer naive CD4+ cells, long-lived donors had more of them and higher diversity.

The second PCR ran roughly 7 to 12 cycles with a sample-barcoded 5' primer and J-beta primers. TCRdb redid the calling of the 5' RACE reads with MiXCR, one entry per CDR3 protein. The sample comprises 850,000 to 1,100,000 distinct CDR3 sequences, roughly two fifths of which are singletons, and about an eighth rests with the top ten. Each sample yielded at least 6.5 million isolated PBMCs. CDR3 length equals 14 residues. Deletions cut 7 bases from V and 0 bases from J, with 13 bases between. Germline V gene sequence: CDR1 DFQATT, CDR2 SNEGSKA (reference sequence). Worth noting for this clonotype: Its specificity is unknown.

This TCR derives from a man younger than 35 in good health. Sequenced material: blood. This chain joins TRBV20-1 and TRBJ2-1; D is perhaps TRBD2 (5 bases). CDR3 DNA sequence: TGCAGTGTCTGGGGTACTAGCTCCTACAATGAGCAGTTCTTC. Translation: CSVWGTSSYNEQFF.